This entry concerns a single T cell receptor (beta chain). At one of its ends the junction is not consistent with the germline gene, which may arise from a read error. The source of the sample is a study of blood T cell repertoires in COVID-19. The table came from immunoSEQ multiplex PCR; TCRdb's copy has only in-frame clones and leaves some out. The data hold over 120,000 clones, with approximately 89% observed a single time. The sequencing sample was made of peripheral blood. The sequence was collected from a human donor in a cohort sampled during active COVID-19.

CDR3 sequence reads: CASSPRGRSYGQYF. CDR3 in DNA: TGCGCCAGCAGCCCAAGGGGTAGGAGTTACGGGCAGTACTTC. J is TRBJ2-7 and V is TRBV4-1; the D gene is possibly TRBD1 (5 bases). CDR1 is MGHRA and CDR2 is YSYEKL in the germline V gene. This CDR3 is built from 14 residues.